These T cell receptor beta chains were read from a single sample in a study of identical twins. TCRdb reprocessed the 5' RACE reads via MiXCR and lists one record per CDR3 protein. The data contain some 1,600,000 distinct CDR3 sequences, roughly 35% of them singletons. The sample consisted of cord blood. These receptor sequences come from a newborn girl in good health. Each CDR3 is given with its conserved first and last residue. Fields, in order: clone size, V gene, J gene, D gene, CDR3 DNA, CDR3 protein. D genes are given only for firm matches. Part of the rows lack a size; the others show once, few, many or a class for expanded clones.

abundance: NA; v_gene: TRBV18; j_gene: TRBJ1-1; d_gene: NA; CDR3nt: TGTGCCAGCTCATCGATCCGGGACCTTGAAGCTTTCTTT; CDR3aa: CASSSIRDLEAFF
abundance: NA; v_gene: TRBV24-1; j_gene: TRBJ1-1; d_gene: TRBD1; CDR3nt: TGTGCCACCAGTGCAGGGGGAAGCACTGAAGCTTTCTTT; CDR3aa: CATSAGGSTEAFF
abundance: NA; v_gene: TRBV11-2; j_gene: TRBJ2-1; d_gene: NA; CDR3nt: TGTGCCAGCAGCTCTTCTTTCCCCGGTGGGGACAATGAGCAGTTCTTC; CDR3aa: CASSSSFPGGDNEQFF
abundance: few; v_gene: TRBV20-1; j_gene: TRBJ2-3; d_gene: NA; CDR3nt: TGCAGTGCCCCTAGGCGTTCTAGGGGCACAGATACGCAGTATTTT; CDR3aa: CSAPRRSRGTDTQYF
abundance: NA; v_gene: TRBV19; j_gene: TRBJ2-1; d_gene: TRBD2; CDR3nt: TGTGCCAGTAGTATCCGGGGGGGCTCCTACAATGAGCAGTTCTTC; CDR3aa: CASSIRGGSYNEQFF
abundance: few; v_gene: TRBV20-1; j_gene: TRBJ2-3; d_gene: NA; CDR3nt: TGCAGTGCTAGAGTCTGGACTAGCACAGATACGCAGTATTTT; CDR3aa: CSARVWTSTDTQYF
abundance: NA; v_gene: TRBV19; j_gene: TRBJ2-3; d_gene: TRBD2; CDR3nt: TGTGCCAGTAGTCCCCTAGCGGGTAATACGCAGTATTTT; CDR3aa: CASSPLAGNTQYF
abundance: few; v_gene: TRBV6-1; j_gene: TRBJ1-5; d_gene: NA; CDR3nt: TGTGCCAGCAGTGAAAGGGGAGTTCAGCCCCAGCATTTT; CDR3aa: CASSERGVQPQHF
abundance: NA; v_gene: TRBV20-1; j_gene: TRBJ2-3; d_gene: NA; CDR3nt: TGCAGTGCTAGAGATCCATCTGATACTAGCACAGATACGCAGTATTTT; CDR3aa: CSARDPSDTSTDTQYF
abundance: few; v_gene: TRBV28; j_gene: TRBJ2-1; d_gene: TRBD1; CDR3nt: TGTGCCAGCCTCTCCCTCACCCGGGACAGAGGATGGTACTCCTACAATGAGCAGTTCTTC; CDR3aa: CASLSLTRDRGWYSYNEQFF
abundance: NA; v_gene: TRBV20-1; j_gene: TRBJ1-5; d_gene: TRBD1; CDR3nt: TGCAGTGCTGGGACAGGGGCCGGTTCCAATCAGCCCCAGCATTTT; CDR3aa: CSAGTGAGSNQPQHF
abundance: NA; v_gene: TRBV20-1; j_gene: TRBJ2-3; d_gene: NA; CDR3nt: TGCAGTGCTAGGAACCCAAGGTCCGGGGGCATAGATACGCAGTATTTT; CDR3aa: CSARNPRSGGIDTQYF
abundance: NA; v_gene: TRBV5-1; j_gene: TRBJ2-3; d_gene: TRBD2; CDR3nt: TGCGCCAGCAGCTTGGTGGTAGCGGGCCCCCCAGATACGCAGTATTTT; CDR3aa: CASSLVVAGPPDTQYF
abundance: NA; v_gene: TRBV4-2; j_gene: TRBJ2-7; d_gene: TRBD2; CDR3nt: TGTGCCAGCAGCCAAGACCTAGCGGGGGGGCTTGACGAGCAGTACTTC; CDR3aa: CASSQDLAGGLDEQYF
abundance: few; v_gene: TRBV27; j_gene: TRBJ2-4; d_gene: NA; CDR3nt: TGTGCCAGCAGCCGAGCCGGGACGCCCAAAAACATTCAGTACTTC; CDR3aa: CASSRAGTPKNIQYF
abundance: few; v_gene: TRBV28; j_gene: TRBJ1-6; d_gene: TRBD1; CDR3nt: TGTGCCAGCACCACAGGGGCCGTTAATAATTCACCCCTCCACTTT; CDR3aa: CASTTGAVNNSPLHF
abundance: NA; v_gene: TRBV12-3/TRBV12-4; j_gene: TRBJ1-4; d_gene: NA; CDR3nt: TGTGCCAGCAGCCCGGGCCTACCCCTGGAAAAACTGTTTTTT; CDR3aa: CASSPGLPLEKLFF
abundance: many; v_gene: TRBV20-1; j_gene: TRBJ2-3; d_gene: TRBD2; CDR3nt: TGCAGTGCTGGGCTAGCGGGACTAACAGATACGCAGTATTTT; CDR3aa: CSAGLAGLTDTQYF
abundance: NA; v_gene: TRBV7-6; j_gene: TRBJ1-4; d_gene: TRBD1; CDR3nt: TGTGCCAGCAGCTTAGCGCCCGACAGGGCCCGTAATGAAAAACTGTTTTTT; CDR3aa: CASSLAPDRARNEKLFF
abundance: many; v_gene: TRBV10-3; j_gene: TRBJ2-7; d_gene: NA; CDR3nt: TGTGCCATCAGTGAGTGGGAGGACTCGCCCTACGAGCAGTACTTC; CDR3aa: CAISEWEDSPYEQYF
abundance: NA; v_gene: TRBV5-1; j_gene: TRBJ1-4; d_gene: NA; CDR3nt: TGCGCCAGAAGCTTGGCGGCAGCTCCAAATGAAAAACTGTTTTTT; CDR3aa: CARSLAAAPNEKLFF
abundance: NA; v_gene: TRBV19; j_gene: TRBJ2-3; d_gene: NA; CDR3nt: TGTGCCAGTAGTAACCCCCGGCAGTCGGATACGCAGTATTTT; CDR3aa: CASSNPRQSDTQYF
abundance: NA; v_gene: TRBV15; j_gene: TRBJ2-5; d_gene: NA; CDR3nt: TGTGCCACCAGCAGAATACAGGGTGGGGGGATAAATGAGCAGTACTTC; CDR3aa: CATSRIQGGGINEQYF
abundance: few; v_gene: TRBV28; j_gene: TRBJ2-7; d_gene: TRBD2; CDR3nt: TGTGCCAGCAGTGCGGGACTAGCGGGAGACGAGCAGTACTTC; CDR3aa: CASSAGLAGDEQYF
abundance: many; v_gene: TRBV10-3; j_gene: TRBJ2-1; d_gene: NA; CDR3nt: TGTGCCATCAGCGGGACACAATACAATGAGCAGTTCTTC; CDR3aa: CAISGTQYNEQFF
abundance: NA; v_gene: TRBV6-6; j_gene: TRBJ1-3; d_gene: TRBD1; CDR3nt: TGTGCCAGCAGTACGCAGGGGGCTGGAAACACCATATATTTT; CDR3aa: CASSTQGAGNTIYF
abundance: few; v_gene: TRBV4-1; j_gene: TRBJ1-1; d_gene: TRBD1; CDR3nt: TGCGCCAGCAGCCATCAACCCAGGGGGCGAAACACTGAAGCTTTCTTT; CDR3aa: CASSHQPRGRNTEAFF
abundance: NA; v_gene: TRBV20-1; j_gene: TRBJ2-2; d_gene: TRBD2; CDR3nt: TGCAGTGCTAGAGGGACTAGCGCTAACACCGGGGAGCTGTTTTTT; CDR3aa: CSARGTSANTGELFF
abundance: NA; v_gene: TRBV12-3/TRBV12-4; j_gene: TRBJ1-2; d_gene: NA; CDR3nt: TGTGCCAGCAGTTCGGGCAGGGCGAACTATGGCTACACCTTC; CDR3aa: CASSSGRANYGYTF
abundance: few; v_gene: TRBV20-1; j_gene: TRBJ1-2; d_gene: TRBD1; CDR3nt: TGCAGTGCTAGAAGCCAGGGGGCTGACTATGGCTACACCTTC; CDR3aa: CSARSQGADYGYTF
abundance: NA; v_gene: TRBV4-2; j_gene: TRBJ1-5; d_gene: NA; CDR3nt: TGTGCCAGCAGCCAAGATCATCCTTATAGCAATCAGCCCCAGCATTTT; CDR3aa: CASSQDHPYSNQPQHF
abundance: NA; v_gene: TRBV7-2; j_gene: TRBJ2-7; d_gene: NA; CDR3nt: TGTGCCAGCAGGCCAACACTTAACAATGAGCAGTACTTC; CDR3aa: CASRPTLNNEQYF
abundance: NA; v_gene: TRBV24-1; j_gene: TRBJ2-7; d_gene: TRBD2; CDR3nt: TGTGCCACCATGGGCGGGGGGCGCTTCTACGAGCAGTACTTC; CDR3aa: CATMGGGRFYEQYF
abundance: NA; v_gene: TRBV9; j_gene: TRBJ2-1; d_gene: NA; CDR3nt: TGTGCCAGCAGCGTAGGTGGAGACAGCAATGAGCAGTTCTTC; CDR3aa: CASSVGGDSNEQFF
abundance: NA; v_gene: TRBV10-3; j_gene: TRBJ2-1; d_gene: NA; CDR3nt: TGTGCCCTCGGGGGCCTCCCAAACAATGAGCAGTTCTTC; CDR3aa: CALGGLPNNEQFF